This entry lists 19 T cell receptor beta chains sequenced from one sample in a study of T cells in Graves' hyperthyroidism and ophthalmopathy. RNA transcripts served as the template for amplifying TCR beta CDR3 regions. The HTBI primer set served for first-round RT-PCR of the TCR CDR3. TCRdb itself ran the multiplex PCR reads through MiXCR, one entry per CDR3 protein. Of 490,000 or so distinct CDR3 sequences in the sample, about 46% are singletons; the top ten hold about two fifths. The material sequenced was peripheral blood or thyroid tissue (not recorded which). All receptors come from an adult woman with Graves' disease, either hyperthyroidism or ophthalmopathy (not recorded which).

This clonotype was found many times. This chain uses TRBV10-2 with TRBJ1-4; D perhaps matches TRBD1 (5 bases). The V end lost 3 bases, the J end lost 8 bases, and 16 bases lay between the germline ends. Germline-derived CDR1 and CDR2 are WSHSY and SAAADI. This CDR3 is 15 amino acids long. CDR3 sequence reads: CASSDFGHLEEKLFF. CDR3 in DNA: TGCGCCAGCAGTGATTTTGGACATTTGGAGGAAAAACTGTTTTTT.

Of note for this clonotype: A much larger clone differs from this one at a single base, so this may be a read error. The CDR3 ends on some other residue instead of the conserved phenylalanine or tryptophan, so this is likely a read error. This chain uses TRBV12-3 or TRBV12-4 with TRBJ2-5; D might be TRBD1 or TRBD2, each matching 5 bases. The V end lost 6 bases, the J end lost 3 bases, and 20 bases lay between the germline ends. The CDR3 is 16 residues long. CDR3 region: CASRLLTGTAKETQYI. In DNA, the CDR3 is TGTGCCAGCAGACTTCTTACCGGGACGGCTAAAGAGACCCAGTACATC.

The CDR3 nucleotides are TGTGCCAGCGCAGGGGCTGGGAACACTGAAGCTTTCTTT. Amino acids: CASAGAGNTEAFF. The chain uses TRBV7-3 and TRBJ1-1; the D gene is possibly TRBD1 (6 bases). The CDR3 runs 13 residues. Trimming left V 8 bases short and J 1 base short, with 11 bases between. Germline V CDR1 and CDR2: SGHTA, FQGTGA.

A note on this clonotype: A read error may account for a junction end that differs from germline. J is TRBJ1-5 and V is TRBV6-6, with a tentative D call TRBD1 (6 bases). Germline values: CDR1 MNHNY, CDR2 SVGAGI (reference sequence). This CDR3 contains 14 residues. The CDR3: CAISVGGFDQPQHF. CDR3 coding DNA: TGTGCCATCAGTGTAGGGGGATTCGATCAGCCCCAGCATTTT.

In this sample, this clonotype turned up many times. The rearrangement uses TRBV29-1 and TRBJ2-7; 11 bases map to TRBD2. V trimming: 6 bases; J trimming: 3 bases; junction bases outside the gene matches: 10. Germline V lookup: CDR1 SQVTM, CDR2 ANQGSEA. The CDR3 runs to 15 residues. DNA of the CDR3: TGCAGCGTCGGCGGGGGACTAGCGGCCCTCTACGAGCAGTACTTC. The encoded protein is CSVGGGLAALYEQYF.

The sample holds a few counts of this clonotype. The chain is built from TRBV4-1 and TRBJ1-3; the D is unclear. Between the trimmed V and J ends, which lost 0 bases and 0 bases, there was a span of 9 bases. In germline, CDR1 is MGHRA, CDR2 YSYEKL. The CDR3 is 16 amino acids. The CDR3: CASSQEPGYSGNTIYF. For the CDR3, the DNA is TGCGCCAGCAGCCAAGAGCCCGGGTACTCTGGAAACACCATATATTTT.

The CDR3 bases are TGTGCCACCAGCAGAGATTCGGGGGCTCGGAATCAGCCCCAGCATTTT. Translation: CATSRDSGARNQPQHF. The chain combines TRBV24-1 with TRBJ1-5; maybe TRBD1 (6 bases). Trimming cost V 7 bases and J 4 bases, with 19 bases left between them. The CDR3 is 16 residues long. Germline assignment: CDR1 KGHDR and CDR2 SFDVKD.

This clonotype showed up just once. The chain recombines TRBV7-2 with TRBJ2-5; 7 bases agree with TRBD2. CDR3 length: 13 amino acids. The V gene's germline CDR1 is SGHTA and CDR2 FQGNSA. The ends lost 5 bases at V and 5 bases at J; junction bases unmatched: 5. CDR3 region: CASSAMGGETQYF. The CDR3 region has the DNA TGTGCCAGCAGCGCCATGGGAGGGGAGACCCAGTACTTC. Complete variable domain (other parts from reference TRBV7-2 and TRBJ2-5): GAGVSQSPSNKVTEKGKDVELRCDPISGHTALYWYRQSLGQGLEFLIYFQGNSAPDKSGLPSDRFSAERTGGSVSTLTIQRTQQEDSAVYLCASSAMGGETQYFGPGTRLLVL.

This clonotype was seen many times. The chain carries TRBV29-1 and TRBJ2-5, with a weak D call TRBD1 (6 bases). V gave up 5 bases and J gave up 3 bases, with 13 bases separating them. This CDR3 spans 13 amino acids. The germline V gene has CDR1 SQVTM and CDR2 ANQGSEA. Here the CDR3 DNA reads TGCAGCGTTAGCAGGGGAATGAAAGAGACCCAGTACTTC. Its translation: CSVSRGMKETQYF. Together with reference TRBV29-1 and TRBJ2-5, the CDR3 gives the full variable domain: SAVISQKPSRDICQRGTSLTIQCQVDSQVTMMFWYRQQPGQSLTLIATANQGSEATYESGFVIDKFPISRPNLTFSTLTVSNMSPEDSSIYLCSVSRGMKETQYFGPGTRLLVL.

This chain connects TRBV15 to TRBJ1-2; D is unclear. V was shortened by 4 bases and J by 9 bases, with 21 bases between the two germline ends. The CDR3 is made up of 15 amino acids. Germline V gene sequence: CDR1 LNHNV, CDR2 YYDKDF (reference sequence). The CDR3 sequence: CATSKGYKEAARYTF. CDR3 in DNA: TGTGCCACCAGCAAGGGCTACAAGGAGGCTGCGCGCTACACCTTC.

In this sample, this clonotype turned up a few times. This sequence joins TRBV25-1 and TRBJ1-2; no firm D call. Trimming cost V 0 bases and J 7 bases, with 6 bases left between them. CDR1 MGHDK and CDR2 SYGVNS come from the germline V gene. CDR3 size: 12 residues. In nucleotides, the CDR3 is TGTGCCAGCAGTGAATACTCAGGTGGCTACACCTTC. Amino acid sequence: CASSEYSGGYTF.

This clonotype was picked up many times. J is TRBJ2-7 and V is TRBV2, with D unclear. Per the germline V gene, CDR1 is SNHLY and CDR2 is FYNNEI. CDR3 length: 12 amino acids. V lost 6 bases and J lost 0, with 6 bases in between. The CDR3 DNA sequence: TGTGCCAGCAGGGAAAGCTCCTACGAGCAGTACTTC. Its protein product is CASRESSYEQYF.

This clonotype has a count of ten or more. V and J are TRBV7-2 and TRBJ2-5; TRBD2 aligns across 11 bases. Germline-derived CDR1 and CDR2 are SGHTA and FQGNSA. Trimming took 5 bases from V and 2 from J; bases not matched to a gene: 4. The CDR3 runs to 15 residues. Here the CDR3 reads CASSLGTSGQETQYF. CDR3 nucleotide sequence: TGTGCCAGCAGCCTTGGGACTAGCGGACAAGAGACCCAGTACTTC. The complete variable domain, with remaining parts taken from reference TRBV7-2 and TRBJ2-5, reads GAGVSQSPSNKVTEKGKDVELRCDPISGHTALYWYRQSLGQGLEFLIYFQGNSAPDKSGLPSDRFSAERTGGSVSTLTIQRTQQEDSAVYLCASSLGTSGQETQYFGPGTRLLVL.

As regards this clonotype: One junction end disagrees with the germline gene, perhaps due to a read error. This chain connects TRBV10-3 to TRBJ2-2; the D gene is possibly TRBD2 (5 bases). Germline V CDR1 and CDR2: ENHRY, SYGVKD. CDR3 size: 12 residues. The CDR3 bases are TGTGCCATCAGAGGGATGGCCGGGGAGCCGTTTTTT. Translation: CAIRGMAGEPFF.

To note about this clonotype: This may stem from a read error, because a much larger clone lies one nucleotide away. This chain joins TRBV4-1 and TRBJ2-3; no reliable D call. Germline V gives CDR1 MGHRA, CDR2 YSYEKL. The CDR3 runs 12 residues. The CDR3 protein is CASSHMFSTRYF. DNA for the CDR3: TGCGCCAGCAGCCATATGTTCAGTACGCGGTATTTT.

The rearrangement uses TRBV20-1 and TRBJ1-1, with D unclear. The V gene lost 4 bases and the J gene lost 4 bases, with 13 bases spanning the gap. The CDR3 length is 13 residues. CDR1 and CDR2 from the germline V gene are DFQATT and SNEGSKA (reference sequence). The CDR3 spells CSANPPGTTEAFF. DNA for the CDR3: TGCAGTGCTAACCCCCCGGGTACCACTGAAGCTTTCTTT.

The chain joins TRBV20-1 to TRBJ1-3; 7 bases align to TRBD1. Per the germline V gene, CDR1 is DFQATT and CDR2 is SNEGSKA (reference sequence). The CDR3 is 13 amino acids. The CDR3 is CSKGDRAGNTIYF. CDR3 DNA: TGCAGCAAGGGAGACAGGGCAGGAAACACCATATATTTT.

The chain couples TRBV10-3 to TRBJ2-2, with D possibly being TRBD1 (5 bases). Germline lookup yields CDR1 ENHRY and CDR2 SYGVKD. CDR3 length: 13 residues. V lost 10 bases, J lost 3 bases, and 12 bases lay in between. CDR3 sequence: CANRQTYTGELFF. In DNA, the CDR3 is TGTGCCAACAGACAGACATACACCGGGGAGCTGTTTTTT.

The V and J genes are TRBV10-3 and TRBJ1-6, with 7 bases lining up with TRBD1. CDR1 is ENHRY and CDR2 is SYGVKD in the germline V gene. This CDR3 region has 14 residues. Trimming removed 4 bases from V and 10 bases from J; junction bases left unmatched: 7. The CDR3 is CAISAGTEISPLHF. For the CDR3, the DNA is TGTGCCATCAGTGCAGGGACAGAAATCTCACCCCTCCACTTT.